This entry features one T cell receptor (beta chain) sequence. Germline CDR1 SEHNR, CDR2 FQNEAQ (reference sequence). J was trimmed by 1 base and V by 5 bases; bases with no gene match: 16. The CDR3 has 19 residues. The record originates from a study of T cell changes during pregnancy in multiple sclerosis. Profiling relied on immunoSEQ multiplex PCR, and the TCRdb table lists in-frame clones only, not all of them. This sample has fewer than 60,000 clones, with approximately 95% found just once. The chain carries TRBV7-9 and TRBJ2-2, with 7 bases fitting TRBD1. This TCR was sampled from a female donor with multiple sclerosis, enrolled in a pregnancy study. Sample: CD4+ T cells from peripheral blood mononuclear cells, taken in the third trimester of pregnancy. The CDR3 protein is CASSQTGTVGFGNTGELFF. CDR3 DNA sequence: TGTGCCAGCAGCCAAACCGGGACAGTGGGATTCGGGAACACCGGGGAGCTGTTTTTT.